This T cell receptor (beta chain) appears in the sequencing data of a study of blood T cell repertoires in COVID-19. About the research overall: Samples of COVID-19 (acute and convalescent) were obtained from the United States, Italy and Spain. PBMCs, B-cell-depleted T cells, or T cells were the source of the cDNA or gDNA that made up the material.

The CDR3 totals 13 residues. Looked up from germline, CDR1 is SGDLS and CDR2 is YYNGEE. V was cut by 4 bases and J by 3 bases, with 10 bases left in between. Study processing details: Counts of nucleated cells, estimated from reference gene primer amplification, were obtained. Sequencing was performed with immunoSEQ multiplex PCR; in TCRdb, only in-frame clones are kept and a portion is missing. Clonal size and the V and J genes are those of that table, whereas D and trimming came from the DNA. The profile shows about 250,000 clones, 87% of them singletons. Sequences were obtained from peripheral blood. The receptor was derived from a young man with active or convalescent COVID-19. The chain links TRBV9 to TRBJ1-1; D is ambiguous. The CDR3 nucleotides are TGTGCCAGCAGCCCCGAGCTGGACACTGAAGCTTTCTTT. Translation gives CASSPELDTEAFF.